This T cell receptor beta chain was found in a study of blood T cell repertoires in COVID-19. CDR1 SGHAT and CDR2 FQNNGV come from the germline V gene. The CDR3 sequence is 17 residues long. J lost 4 bases, V lost 1 base, and 11 bases had no gene match. Methods used by the authors: From reference gene primer amplification, estimates of nucleated cell counts were derived. Assay used: immunoSEQ multiplex PCR; TCRdb lists only in-frame clones, some missing. That table gives V, J and clone size, and the DNA gave D and trimming. The sample contains fewer than 100,000 clones, over 75% of which appear only once.

Sequenced: peripheral blood. The chain has TRBV11-2 and TRBJ2-5; TRBD2 aligns across 8 bases. The receptor comes from a man aged 50-60 years with acute or convalescent COVID-19. The CDR3 DNA follows: TGTGCCAGCAGCTTAGTTCGATCCGGGGGGGTTGGAGAGACCCAGTACTTC. Protein sequence: CASSLVRSGGVGETQYF.